This TCR beta chain originates from a study of blood T cell repertoires in COVID-19. Using immunoSEQ multiplex PCR, the repertoire was profiled, and TCRdb retains in-frame clones only, with some absent. The sample holds some 250,000 clones, approximately 86% seen once. V lost 4 bases to trimming and J lost 0 bases, with 9 bases between them. The CDR3 extends over 14 amino acids. CDR1 and CDR2 (germline): MGHDK, SYGVNS. The TCR was taken from a woman younger than 45 who had recovered from COVID-19. The chain links TRBV25-1 to TRBJ1-1; D remains unclear. Sequencing used peripheral blood. The CDR3 nucleotides read TGTGCCAGCAGTGGCTACTCCCTGAACACTGAAGCTTTCTTT. Its translation is CASSGYSLNTEAFF.